This is a list of T cell receptor beta chains from one sample in a study of beta chain bispecific antibodies for T cell cancers. MiXCR was run by TCRdb on the 5' RACE reads, yielding one entry per CDR3 protein. The sample contains 20,000 to 25,000 distinct CDR3 sequences, less than 3% of which appear only once. The antigens of these receptors remain unknown. The sample comprised healthy donor T cells cultured with leukemia cells. The receptors were gathered from a human donor in good health. Some clones in this sample may be carry-over from other donors' samples. The CDR3 runs from the conserved cysteine through the conserved F or W. A D gene is named only where the DNA matches it firmly. For some rows the clone size is stated as once, few or many, or as a class when expanded; others skip it.

>NA|TRBV12-5|few|TRBJ1-1
CASGLLQGSEAFF
TGTGCTAGTGGTTTGTTACAGGGATCTGAAGCTTTCTTT
>NA|TRBV19|many|TRBJ2-1
CASSIQTGFEQFF
TGTGCCAGTAGTATCCAGACCGGTTTTGAGCAGTTCTTC
>TRBD2|TRBV6-1|many|TRBJ2-7
CASSPITSGGTGEQYF
TGTGCCAGCAGTCCAATCACTAGCGGGGGAACCGGCGAGCAGTACTTC
>NA|TRBV24-1|many|TRBJ1-1
CATFKGGDTEAFF
TGTGCCACCTTTAAGGGAGGAGACACTGAAGCTTTCTTT
>TRBD1|TRBV20-1|few|TRBJ2-4
CSALQGTGPKNIQYF
TGCAGTGCCCTCCAAGGGACAGGTCCCAAAAACATTCAGTACTTC
>NA|TRBV20-1|many|TRBJ2-7
CSARDGQELYEQYF
TGCAGTGCTAGAGATGGCCAGGAACTCTACGAGCAGTACTTC
>TRBD2|TRBV27|many|TRBJ2-1
CASSLSYSGGADEQFF
TGTGCCAGCAGTTTATCCTATAGCGGGGGGGCGGATGAGCAGTTCTTC
>TRBD1|TRBV3-1|many|TRBJ1-4
CASSQARQGSIATNEKLFF
TGTGCCAGCAGCCAAGCACGACAGGGGAGTATAGCAACTAATGAAAAACTGTTTTTT
>NA|TRBV2|many|TRBJ2-1
CASMNRLSSYNEQFF
TGTGCCAGCATGAACAGGCTCTCCTCCTACAATGAGCAGTTCTTC
>TRBD1|TRBV5-6|many|TRBJ2-1
CASETGTGGVEQFF
TGTGCCAGCGAAACCGGGACAGGGGGCGTTGAGCAGTTCTTC
>NA|TRBV2|many|TRBJ2-2
CASGVSGELFF
TGTGCCAGCGGAGTTTCCGGGGAGCTGTTTTTT
>NA|TRBV5-5|many|TRBJ2-7
CASSGRVVYEQYF
TGTGCCAGCAGTGGCAGGGTTGTATACGAGCAGTACTTC
>NA|TRBV10-3|many|TRBJ1-1
CAISEPRSGTRIVFF
TGTGCCATCAGTGAGCCACGATCCGGGACACGGATCGTTTTCTTT
>NA|TRBV7-3|many|TRBJ1-1
CASSLIAPVQNTEAFF
TGTGCCAGCAGCTTAATTGCCCCAGTTCAAAACACTGAAGCTTTCTTT
>TRBD1|TRBV18|many|TRBJ1-2
CASSEGQNYGYTF
TGTGCCAGCTCAGAGGGACAGAACTATGGCTACACCTTC
>NA|TRBV5-4|few|TRBJ1-1
CASSLPDTNTEAFF
TGTGCCAGCAGCTTGCCGGACACGAACACTGAAGCTTTCTTT
>TRBD1|TRBV4-1|many|TRBJ1-1
CASSQSGQGGNTEAFF
TGCGCCAGCAGCCAGTCAGGACAGGGAGGGAACACTGAAGCTTTCTTT
>NA|TRBV11-3|many|TRBJ2-3
CASSLSTGAYHTQYF
TGTGCCAGCAGCTTATCTACGGGGGCTTATCATACGCAGTATTTT
>TRBD2|TRBV7-2|many|TRBJ2-7
CASSRSRTSAYEQYF
TGTGCCAGCAGCCGGAGCCGGACTAGTGCCTACGAGCAGTACTTC
>NA|TRBV7-6|many|TRBJ2-3
CASARGGANTDTQYF
TGTGCCAGCGCACGAGGGGGGGCAAACACAGATACGCAGTATTTT
>NA|TRBV20-1|medium-sized|TRBJ1-3
CSAPSRGSGNTIYF
TGCAGTGCTCCGTCGAGAGGGTCTGGAAACACCATATATTTT
>NA|TRBV4-2|many|TRBJ2-2
CASSRDRNVGELFF
TGTGCCAGCAGCCGAGACAGGAACGTCGGGGAGCTGTTTTTT
>NA|TRBV18|many|TRBJ2-5
CASSPNLGLQETQYF
TGTGCCAGCTCACCAAACCTCGGACTTCAAGAGACCCAGTACTTC
>NA|TRBV11-2|NA|TRBJ1-1
CASSLVAGANTEAFF
TGTGCCAGCAGCTTAGTGGCGGGGGCGAACACTGAAGCTTTCTTT
>NA|TRBV5-1|many|TRBJ2-7
CASSLRGIFYEQYF
TGCGCCAGCAGCTTGCGCGGAATTTTCTACGAGCAGTACTTC
>NA|TRBV9|many|TRBJ1-2
CASSQGWGEYGYTF
TGTGCCAGCAGCCAGGGGTGGGGCGAATATGGCTACACCTTC
>NA|TRBV5-6|NA|TRBJ2-1
CASSPTSYNEQFF
TGTGCCAGCAGCCCTACCTCCTACAATGAGCAGTTCTTC
>NA|TRBV29-1|NA|TRBJ2-1
CSALTLHNEQFF
TGCAGCGCTTTGACCCTACACAATGAGCAGTTCTTC
>TRBD1|TRBV11-2|many|TRBJ2-1
CASSLGQGSYNEQFF
TGTGCCAGCAGCTTAGGACAGGGCTCCTACAATGAGCAGTTCTTC
>TRBD2|TRBV7-6|many|TRBJ2-3
CASSSSGGYADTQYF
TGTGCCAGCAGCTCTAGCGGGGGGTACGCAGATACGCAGTATTTT
>TRBD1|TRBV7-9|many|TRBJ1-1
CASSPWTGGNTEAFF
TGTGCCAGCAGCCCATGGACAGGGGGAAACACTGAAGCTTTCTTT
>TRBD1|TRBV30|few|TRBJ2-1
CAWSVQGNEQFF
TGTGCCTGGAGTGTACAGGGGAATGAGCAGTTCTTC
>TRBD2|TRBV3-1|many|TRBJ2-1
CASSQDQGLAGINEQFF
TGTGCCAGCAGCCAAGATCAAGGACTAGCGGGAATCAATGAGCAGTTCTTC
>NA|TRBV28|many|TRBJ1-1
CASSLSPPTEAFF
TGTGCCAGCAGTTTATCACCTCCCACGGAAGCTTTCTTT
>NA|TRBV5-1|few|TRBJ2-7
CASSSGPYEQYF
TGCGCCAGCAGCTCGGGACCTTACGAGCAGTACTTC
>NA|TRBV10-3|many|TRBJ1-1
CAISNIWGRGGNTEAFF
TGTGCCATCAGTAACATCTGGGGTCGTGGCGGGAACACTGAAGCTTTCTTT
>NA|TRBV28|many|TRBJ2-7
CASRSPMDGSYEQYF
TGTGCCAGCCGGTCTCCGATGGACGGATCCTACGAGCAGTACTTC
>TRBD1|TRBV19|NA|TRBJ1-5
CASTGTGFLVDNQPQHF
TGTGCCAGCACCGGGACAGGGTTTTTAGTCGACAATCAGCCCCAGCATTTT
>NA|TRBV6-5|many|TRBJ1-2
CASSYSKEGGGYTF
TGTGCCAGCAGTTACTCGAAGGAGGGAGGTGGCTACACCTTC
>NA|TRBV6-6|few|TRBJ1-1
CASSRPGTEAFF
TGTGCCAGCAGTCGCCCAGGCACTGAAGCTTTCTTT
>NA|TRBV28|many|TRBJ2-2
CATNRLTNTGELFF
TGTGCCACCAACCGACTTACGAACACCGGGGAGCTGTTTTTT
>NA|TRBV3-1|many|TRBJ2-7
CASSQDNSPPIYEQYF
TGTGCCAGCAGCCAAGATAACAGCCCTCCGATCTACGAGCAGTACTTC
>NA|TRBV4-1|few|TRBJ1-1
CASSQDLPDGNTEAFF
TGCGCCAGCAGCCAAGATCTTCCGGACGGAAACACTGAAGCTTTCTTT
>NA|TRBV25-1|many|TRBJ2-1
CASSLSVLNEQFF
TGTGCCAGCAGTTTATCGGTCCTCAATGAGCAGTTCTTC
>NA|TRBV7-9|NA|TRBJ1-1
CASSPQDSFMNTEAFF
TGTGCCAGCAGCCCCCAGGATAGTTTCATGAACACTGAAGCTTTCTTT
>NA|TRBV20-1|many|TRBJ1-2
CSARLAGLNYGYTF
TGCAGTGCTAGGCTGGCAGGGTTAAACTATGGCTACACCTTC
>NA|TRBV5-1|few|TRBJ2-3
CASSLAARGGGDTQYF
TGCGCCAGCAGCTTGGCGGCGCGGGGCGGTGGGGATACGCAGTATTTT
>NA|TRBV7-9|many|TRBJ2-3
CASSLETEYTDTQYF
TGTGCCAGCAGCTTAGAGACAGAGTACACAGATACGCAGTATTTT
>NA|TRBV5-1|many|TRBJ2-7
CASSSTGVRASTPYEQYF
TGCGCCAGCAGCTCCACGGGGGTTCGTGCCTCCACTCCATACGAGCAGTACTTC